Shown below are 9 T cell receptor beta chains from a single sample sequenced in a study of cytomegalovirus exposure and HLA in healthy donors. The method was immunoSEQ multiplex PCR; TCRdb's version includes in-frame clones alone and lacks a portion of them. The table includes over 100,000 clones, 89% detected once. Sequenced input: PBMCs. All receptors derive from a young woman in good health and CMV-seronegative.

The rearrangement joins TRBV25-1 to TRBJ2-7; 8 positions agree with TRBD2. Germline V gene lookup returns CDR1 MGHDK and CDR2 SYGVNS. The CDR3 is 16 residues long. V was clipped by 3 bases and J by 6 bases; unmatched bases: 13. CDR3 DNA: TGTGCCAGCAGTGACAATCTAGCGGGTCGAGCTATCGAGCAGTACTTC. This gives the protein CASSDNLAGRAIEQYF.

This chain uses TRBV5-5 with TRBJ1-5; 7 nucleotides agree with TRBD1. Germline CDR1 SGHKS, CDR2 YYEKEE (reference sequence). J gave up 7 bases and V 4 bases, and 5 bases lay outside the gene matches. The CDR3 is 13 amino acids. The CDR3 loop is CASSAQGEQPQHF. The CDR3 DNA reads as TGTGCCAGCAGCGCTCAGGGGGAACAGCCCCAGCATTTT.

V is TRBV5-1 and J is TRBJ2-5; maybe TRBD2 (5 bases). Germline V gives CDR1 SGHRS, CDR2 YFSETQ. The CDR3 covers 15 residues. Trimming took 0 bases from V and 2 from J, leaving 11 bases between them. Written as DNA, the CDR3 is TGCGCCAGCAGCTTGGGGCGGCCGGGACAAGAGACCCAGTACTTC. Its translation: CASSLGRPGQETQYF.

The CDR3 DNA reads TGCGCCAGCAGCCAATCCGGGACAGGGTTCGTAAACATTCAGTACTTC. This encodes CASSQSGTGFVNIQYF. The V call is TRBV4-1, the J call TRBJ2-4, with 9 bases matching TRBD1. Looked up from germline, CDR1 is MGHRA and CDR2 is YSYEKL. The CDR3 consists of 16 residues. V lost 2 bases to trimming and J lost 6 bases; unmatched junction nucleotides: 8.

The chain employs TRBV5-1 and TRBJ2-3; D remains unclear. Trimming took 0 bases from V and 0 from J, leaving 14 bases between them. There are 17 residues in the CDR3. The germline V gene encodes CDR1 SGHRS and CDR2 YFSETQ. This CDR3 is CASSLDFGSRSTDTQYF. CDR3 coding DNA: TGCGCCAGCAGCTTGGATTTTGGGTCTAGGAGCACAGATACGCAGTATTTT.

The chain links TRBV6-1 to TRBJ1-1; perhaps TRBD1 as D (6 bases). CDR3 length equals 14 residues. Per the germline V gene, CDR1 is MNHNS and CDR2 is SASEGT. The V end lost 5 bases, the J end lost 5 bases, and 15 bases lay between the germline ends. The CDR3: CASSRDRWGTEAFF. The CDR3 DNA reads as TGTGCCAGCAGTCGCGACAGGTGGGGGACTGAAGCTTTCTTT.

The chain couples TRBV4-2 to TRBJ1-6; TRBD1 is a possible D gene (5 bases). Germline CDR1 is LGHNA and CDR2 is YNFKEQ. The V end lost 3 bases, the J end lost 7 bases, and 10 bases lay between the germline ends. The CDR3 runs to 14 residues. DNA for the CDR3: TGTGCCAGCAGCCAGGTTACAGGAAATTCACCCCTCCACTTT. This sequence encodes CASSQVTGNSPLHF.

V usage is TRBV5-1 and J usage is TRBJ2-7; 7 bases map to TRBD1. The V gene's germline CDR1 is SGHRS and CDR2 YFSETQ. There are 14 residues in the CDR3. V shed 1 base and J 4 bases; nucleotides not matched to a gene: 5. In nucleotides, the CDR3 is TGCGCCAGCAGCTTGCGTCAGGGGGTTTACGAGCAGTACTTC. Translated: CASSLRQGVYEQYF.

The chain has TRBV19 and TRBJ1-2, with TRBD1 as a possible D gene (6 bases). CDR1 is LNHDA and CDR2 is SQIVND in the germline V gene (reference sequence). CDR3 size: 13 residues. V lost 9 bases to trimming and J lost 2 bases, with 13 bases between them. As DNA, the CDR3 is TGTGCCAGCGTAAAGGACAGCAACTATGGCTACACCTTC. Its translation is CASVKDSNYGYTF.